The entry below gives a single TCR beta chain sequence along with its context. The antigen remains undetermined. This may come from a read error, since a much larger clone is one base off. TCRdb recomputed calls from the reads with MiXCR, one row per CDR3 protein. The profile shows about 770,000 distinct CDR3 sequences, about 29% of them singletons. V lost 1 base to trimming and J lost 2 bases, with 8 bases between them. Germline V gives CDR1 MDHEN, CDR2 SYDVKM. The CDR3 is 14 amino acids. These data belong to a study of T cell repertoires in cytomegalovirus infection. Across the study: Epitope selection comprised recently identified HLA-C-restricted CMV epitopes and well-studied HLA-B-restricted CMV epitopes. TCR beta signatures that were public indicated CMV infection and matching HLA type.

The study's findings and limits: The study identified carriers of CMV plus the relevant HLA from cumulative public TCR beta family frequency. Dominant in the ex vivo response were TCR beta clonotypes restricted by HLA-C and specific for CMV.

The genes are TRBV28 and TRBJ1-1; tentative D call: TRBD1 (5 bases). Specimen: cultured CD8+ T cells from PBMCs, collected from culture after CMV antigen stimulation. This TCR was sampled from a human donor in good health (CMV status not recorded). Some clones in this sample may be carry-over from other donors' samples. The CDR3 spells CASSLLRGNTEAFF. In nucleotides, the CDR3 is TGTGCCAGCAGTTTATTGAGGGGAAACACTGAAGCTTTCTTT.